The present entry profiles one T cell receptor beta chain with its context. No antigen is known for it. No qualities accompany the bases; no much larger clone lies one base away. The sample comes from a study of T cell changes during pregnancy in multiple sclerosis (dated by TCRdb to the late 2010s). For the wider study: The study examined how the T cell repertoire changed over the course of pregnancy in women with multiple sclerosis.

The receptor library was made with the immunoSEQ multiplex PCR assay. Here the immuneACCESS table is served through TCRdb, limited to in-frame sequences with V and J called. Missing clones are a known gap in these copies; in checked studies unresolved V genes cover under half, and the rest lacks a known reason. The sample table holds some 56,000 clones, of which 92% were seen once. Together, the top ten hold about 0.6% of the sample. The TCR sequence derives from a female donor with multiple sclerosis, enrolled in a pregnancy study. The sample here was CD4+ T cells from peripheral blood mononuclear cells, taken after pregnancy.

The CDR3: CASRVDSGANVLTF. The nucleotide sequence reads as follows: TGTGCCAGCCGGGTGGACTCTGGGGCCAACGTCCTGACTTTC. The receptor chain draws on TRBV19 and TRBJ2-6; the D gene lacks a confident call. In the germline V gene (reference sequence), CDR1 corresponds to LNHDA and CDR2 to SQIVND. Trimming at the junction amounts to 9 bases on V and 0 bases on J, and the germline ends lie 9 bases apart. Counted from cysteine to phenylalanine, this CDR3 has 14 amino acids. Of the read, only the CDR3 DNA is kept; its 42 bases are in frame from base 1.